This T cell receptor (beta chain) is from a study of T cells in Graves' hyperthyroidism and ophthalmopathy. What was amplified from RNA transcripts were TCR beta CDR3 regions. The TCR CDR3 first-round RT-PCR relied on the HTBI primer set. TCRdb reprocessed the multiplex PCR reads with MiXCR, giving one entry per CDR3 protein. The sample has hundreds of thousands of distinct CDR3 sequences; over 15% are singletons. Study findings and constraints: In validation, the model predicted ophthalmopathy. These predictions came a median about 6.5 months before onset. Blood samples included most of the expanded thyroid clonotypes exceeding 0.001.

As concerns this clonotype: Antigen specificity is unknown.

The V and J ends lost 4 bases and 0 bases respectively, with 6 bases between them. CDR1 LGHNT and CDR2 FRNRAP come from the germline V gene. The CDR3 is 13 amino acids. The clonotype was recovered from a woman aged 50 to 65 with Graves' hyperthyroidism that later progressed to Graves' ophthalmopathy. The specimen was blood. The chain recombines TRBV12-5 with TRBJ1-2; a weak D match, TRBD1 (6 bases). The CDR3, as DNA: TGTGCTAGTGGTTGGACAGCTAACTATGGCTACACCTTC. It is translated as CASGWTANYGYTF.